This paragraph reports one TCR beta chain. Authors' processing steps: Scientists estimated how many nucleated cells there were by amplifying reference gene primers. The assay was immunoSEQ multiplex PCR, and TCRdb's table has in-frame clones only and misses some. D and trimming were read from the DNA, whereas the V and J calls and clone size are those reported in that table. This sample has roughly 400,000 clones; over 75% occur once, and the top ten carry roughly 2%. The Seattle patients, enrolled during active infection, were followed longitudinally. The record originates from a study of blood T cell repertoires in COVID-19. About the research overall: PBMCs, B-cell-depleted T cells, or T cells provided the cDNA or gDNA that made up the material.

The source is a woman between 55 and 75 years old with COVID-19, enrolled during active disease. The sequencing input was peripheral blood.

In nucleotides, the CDR3 is TGTGCCAGCAGCCCCCAGTACAGGGTCCCCACTGAAGCTTTCTTT. Translating it yields CASSPQYRVPTEAFF. This rearrangement joins TRBV14 to TRBJ1-1, with a weak D call TRBD1 (6 bases). V lost 4 bases to trimming and J lost 4 bases, with 16 bases between them. This CDR3 comprises 15 residues. Per the germline V gene, CDR1 is SGHDN and CDR2 is FVKESK.